Listed below are T cell receptor beta chains from one sample, sequenced in a study of cytomegalovirus exposure and HLA in healthy donors. Sequenced by immunoSEQ multiplex PCR; TCRdb stores in-frame clones only, minus some. The table lists 200,000 or so clones, 82% of them singletons, with around 0.1% in the top ten. Specimen: PBMCs. These TCRs come from a boy aged 2 to 10 in good health and CMV-seronegative. CDR3s leave out the opening cysteine and the closing phenylalanine or tryptophan.

TRBJ1-5 TRBV30 AWSPQGNQPQH
TRBJ2-1 TRBV27 ASSRTGASYNEQF
TRBJ2-3 TRBV7-7 ASSSGLAGNTDTQY
TRBJ1-5 TRBV6-1 ASRRQGDQPQH
TRBJ1-2 TRBV9 ASSAGGGMNYGYT
TRBJ1-3 TRBV19 ASTPGHGRENTIY
TRBJ2-7 TRBV5-4 ASSLGAGTGGAEQY
TRBJ1-2 TRBV5-6 ASSSPTGAGYT
TRBJ2-7 TRBV5-1 ASSLDRTDYEQY
TRBJ2-3 TRBV1 TRTGGGTDTQY
TRBJ2-3 TRBV7-9 ASSLAVYDTQY
TRBJ2-5 TRBV6-1 ASSSGGRETQY
TRBJ2-2 TRBV11-2 ASSLAGGPVGELF
TRBJ2-3 TRBV7-2 ASSLDPGTDTQY
TRBJ2-5 TRBV5-1 ASSAGETQY